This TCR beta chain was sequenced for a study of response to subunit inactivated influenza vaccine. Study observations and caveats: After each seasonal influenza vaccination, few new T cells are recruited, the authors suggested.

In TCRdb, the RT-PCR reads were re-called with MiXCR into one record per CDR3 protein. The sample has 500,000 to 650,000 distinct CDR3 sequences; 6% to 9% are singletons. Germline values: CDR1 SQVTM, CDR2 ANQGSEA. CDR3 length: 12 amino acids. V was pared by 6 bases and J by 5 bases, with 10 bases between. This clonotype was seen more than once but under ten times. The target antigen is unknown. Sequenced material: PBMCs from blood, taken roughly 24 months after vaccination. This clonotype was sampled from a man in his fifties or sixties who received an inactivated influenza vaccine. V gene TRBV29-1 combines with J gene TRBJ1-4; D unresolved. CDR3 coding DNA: TGCAGCGTGGGGTCGAGGAATGAAAAACTGTTTTTT. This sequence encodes CSVGSRNEKLFF.